These T cell receptor beta chains were read from a single sample in a study of T cell responses to AZD1222 COVID-19 vaccine. The method was immunoSEQ multiplex PCR; TCRdb's version includes in-frame clones alone and lacks a portion of them. The data show 90,000 to 150,000 clones, just under 90% seen once. The specimen comprised peripheral blood, sampled on day 0 of AZD1222 vaccination. All receptors derive from an adult in good health. CDR3s include the opening cysteine and the closing phenylalanine or tryptophan. Each record gives: D gene, J gene, clone size, V gene, CDR3 DNA, CDR3 protein. A D gene is named only where the DNA matches it firmly. For some rows the clone size is stated as once, few or many, or as a class when expanded; others skip it.

>TRBD2|TRBJ2-5|.|TRBV4-2
TGTGCCAGCAGCCATGGGAGCGGGGCGCAGTGGGGGGAGACCCAGTACTTC
CASSHGSGAQWGETQYF
>TRBD1|TRBJ2-3|once|TRBV5-1
TGCGCCAGCAGCTTGGCTGTGCGACAGGGGTCGGATACGCAGTATTTT
CASSLAVRQGSDTQYF
>TRBD2|TRBJ2-1|.|TRBV15
TGTGCCACCAGCAGAGATCGCGGGAGCTCCTACAATGAGCAGTTCTTC
CATSRDRGSSYNEQFF
>.|TRBJ2-7|once|TRBV2
TGTGCCAGCAGTGAGCGGGCAGGGGGGAGGTACGAGCAGTACTTC
CASSERAGGRYEQYF
>.|TRBJ1-3|.|TRBV2
TGTGCCAGCAGTGAAAACAGCCTCTCTGGAAACACCATATATTTT
CASSENSLSGNTIYF
>TRBD1|TRBJ1-5|.|TRBV2
TGTGCCAGCATTACCGACAGGGGAGGTGGCAATCAGCCCCAGCATTTT
CASITDRGGGNQPQHF
>TRBD1|TRBJ2-2|.|TRBV7-9
TGTGCCAGCAGCCCCGGACAGGGGGCGATCACCGGGGAGCTGTTTTTT
CASSPGQGAITGELFF
>TRBD2|TRBJ2-3|.|TRBV7-3
TGTGCCAGCAGCTTAAATGGCGCGGGAGGAGCAGATACGCAGTATTTT
CASSLNGAGGADTQYF
>.|TRBJ1-1|.|TRBV4-3
TGCGCCAGCAGCCAAGCAATGGGGGGCACTGAAGCTTTCTTT
CASSQAMGGTEAFF
>.|TRBJ1-2|.|TRBV2
TGTGCCAGCAGTGAGGGGCAGGGGCGCTATGGCTACACCTTC
CASSEGQGRYGYTF
>.|TRBJ2-7|.|TRBV5-1
TGCGCCAGCAGCTTACAGGGGGGGTACGAGCAGTACTTC
CASSLQGGYEQYF
>.|TRBJ1-3|.|TRBV7-2
TGTGCCAGCAGCTCGACAGTGAAAGGAAACACCATATATTTT
CASSSTVKGNTIYF
>.|TRBJ1-1|.|TRBV18
TGTGCCAGCTCACCACCTCGAGTGATGAACACTGAAGCTTTCTTT
CASSPPRVMNTEAFF
>.|TRBJ1-5|.|TRBV6-1
TGTGCCAGCAGTGACCCGGGGAGAGGCGGCAATCAGCCCCAGCATTTT
CASSDPGRGGNQPQHF
>TRBD1|TRBJ1-6|.|TRBV15
TGTGCCACCAGCACCCGTGCAAGGGGGCGTTCACCCCTCCACTTT
CATSTRARGRSPLHF
>.|TRBJ1-6|few|TRBV5-8
TGTGCCAGCAGCCCAGGGACGGCCAGGGGATCACCCCTCCACTTT
CASSPGTARGSPLHF